Shown below are 25 T cell receptor beta chains from a single sample sequenced in a study of T cell clonotyping in hematopoietic cell transplantation. Profiled with immunoSEQ multiplex PCR; TCRdb holds only in-frame clones, not every one. The repertoire holds approximately 7,400 clones, with approximately 90% as singletons. Time point here: recipient sample about 28 days before transplant, after cytoreduction. The starting material was peripheral blood mononuclear cells, obtained before stem cell transplant. The receptors were sampled from a man in his fifties or sixties with acute myeloid leukemia. Some clones in this sample may be carry-over from other donors' samples.

The chain employs TRBV19 and TRBJ1-2; TRBD1 agrees at 8 bases. The CDR3 totals 14 residues. The ends lost 6 bases at V and 6 bases at J; junction bases unmatched: 9. The germline gives CDR1 LNHDA, CDR2 SQIVND (reference sequence). The CDR3 sequence is CASRRKGQGDGYTF. In nucleotides, the CDR3 is TGTGCCAGTAGAAGGAAAGGACAGGGAGATGGCTACACCTTC.

The rearrangement joins TRBV6-4 to TRBJ2-6; 10 bases fit TRBD2. This CDR3 comprises 17 residues. J lost 1 base, V lost 0 bases, and 0 bases had no gene match. Per germline, CDR1 MRHNA and CDR2 SNTAGT. CDR3 nucleotide sequence: TGTGCCAGCAGTGACTCGACTAGCGGGTCTGGGGCCAACGTCCTGACTTTC. Translating it yields CASSDSTSGSGANVLTF.

The rearrangement uses TRBV19 and TRBJ2-3; D gene uncertain. Trimming pared 10 bases from V and 0 bases from J, leaving 17 bases between. This CDR3 region has 15 residues. Germline V gene sequence: CDR1 LNHDA, CDR2 SQIVND (reference sequence). CDR3 nucleotide sequence: TGTGCCACCCAGGACGGACCCGTTAGCACAGATACGCAGTATTTT. Translation: CATQDGPVSTDTQYF.

Worth noting for this clone: Germline is not matched at one junction end, which may reflect a read error. The chain is built from TRBV29-1 and TRBJ2-7; 9 bases map to TRBD1. Looked up from germline, CDR1 is SQVTM and CDR2 is ANQGSEA. The CDR3 spans 12 residues. Here the CDR3 reads CSVPGTGYAQYF. The CDR3 coding sequence is TGCAGCGTACCCGGGACAGGGTACGCGCAGTACTTC.

The chain has TRBV30 and TRBJ1-2, with D maybe TRBD1 (6 bases). Germline CDR1 is GTSNPN and CDR2 is SVGIG (reference sequence). Trimming stripped 3 bases from V and 7 bases from J, with 18 bases between. This CDR3 comprises 14 residues. CDR3 protein: CAWREIRGFGGYTF. The DNA of the CDR3 is TGTGCCTGGAGGGAAATCAGGGGATTCGGTGGCTACACCTTC.

The chain combines TRBV5-1 with TRBJ2-2; tentatively, D is TRBD1 (5 bases). CDR1 is SGHRS, CDR2 YFSETQ, per germline. The CDR3 consists of 16 residues. Trimming pared 4 bases from V and 0 bases from J, leaving 13 bases between. The CDR3 is CASSQKTGANTGELFF. The CDR3 DNA reads TGCGCCAGCAGCCAAAAAACAGGAGCGAACACCGGGGAGCTGTTTTTT.

V gene TRBV27 combines with J gene TRBJ1-5; the D gene is possibly TRBD1 (5 bases). Germline V gene lookup returns CDR1 MNHEY and CDR2 SMNVEV (reference sequence). This CDR3 spans 18 amino acids. V lost 5 bases and J lost 0, with 20 bases in between. DNA for the CDR3: TGTGCCAGCAGTCCGGGGGACCGGCGGGTTGGTAGCAATCAGCCCCAGCATTTT. Translating it yields CASSPGDRRVGSNQPQHF.

This sequence joins TRBV2 and TRBJ2-3; 10 bases are a match to TRBD2. The J segment lost 6 bases and the V segment lost 1 base, leaving 10 bases of the junction unmatched. Germline values: CDR1 SNHLY, CDR2 FYNNEI. The CDR3 length is 17 residues. The CDR3 loop is CASSEVILAGTPDTQYF. For the CDR3, the DNA is TGTGCCAGCAGTGAAGTCATACTAGCGGGGACACCCGATACGCAGTATTTT.

The rearrangement joins TRBV29-1 to TRBJ2-7, with 11 bases matching TRBD2. Germline assignment: CDR1 SQVTM and CDR2 ANQGSEA. Trimming took 6 bases from V and 3 from J; bases not matched to a gene: 10. The CDR3 consists of 15 residues. The CDR3 nucleotides are TGCAGCGTCAGAGCTAGCGGGAGGAGTGTCTACGAGCAGTACTTC. It encodes CSVRASGRSVYEQYF.

The chain is built from TRBV5-8 and TRBJ1-1; no clear D gene. Germline assignment: CDR1 SGHTS and CDR2 YDEGEE. CDR3 size: 13 residues. The ends were cut back, 5 bases at V and 7 bases at J, with 15 bases in the middle. In DNA, the CDR3 is TGTGCCAGCAGTTGGAGTGGGTCCTTTGAAGCTTTCTTT. As protein: CASSWSGSFEAFF.

The V call is TRBV7-2, the J call TRBJ2-3, with D unclear. Germline values: CDR1 SGHTA, CDR2 FQGNSA. The V gene lost 0 bases and the J gene lost 5 bases, with 6 bases spanning the gap. This CDR3 spans 13 amino acids. The CDR3 DNA reads TGTGCCAGCAGCTTAGCCTGGGGAGATACGCAGTATTTT. It is translated as CASSLAWGDTQYF. Full variable domain (rest looked up from reference TRBV7-2 and TRBJ2-3): GAGVSQSPSNKVTEKGKDVELRCDPISGHTALYWYRQSLGQGLEFLIYFQGNSAPDKSGLPSDRFSAERTGGSVSTLTIQRTQQEDSAVYLCASSLAWGDTQYFGPGTRLTVL.

The J gene is TRBJ1-1, the V gene TRBV7-9, with TRBD1 as a possible D gene (5 bases). Between the trimmed V and J ends, which lost 6 bases and 5 bases, there was a span of 19 bases. Germline CDR1 SEHNR, CDR2 FQNEAQ (reference sequence). The CDR3 extends over 15 amino acids. The CDR3 here is CASSFLGEGRTEAFF. CDR3 sequence (DNA): TGTGCCAGCAGTTTTTTGGGGGAAGGGAGGACTGAAGCTTTCTTT.

This chain joins TRBV28 and TRBJ1-5, with D perhaps TRBD1 (6 bases). This CDR3 is built from 12 residues. CDR1 and CDR2 (germline): MDHEN, SYDVKM. Between the trimmed V and J ends, which lost 6 bases and 7 bases, there was a span of 10 bases. The CDR3 bases are TGTGCCAGCAGACAGGGAAGGCAGCCCCAGCATTTT. Its protein is CASRQGRQPQHF.

The V call is TRBV2, the J call TRBJ2-7; 9 nucleotides match TRBD1. J was trimmed by 5 bases and V by 2 bases; bases with no gene match: 10. The CDR3 has 16 residues. Germline V gives CDR1 SNHLY, CDR2 FYNNEI. The CDR3 nucleotides read TGTGCCAGCAGTGAAATTTCGGACAGGGGTAAGGACGAGCAGTACTTC. This sequence encodes CASSEISDRGKDEQYF.

This clone was seen only once. The chain carries TRBV28 and TRBJ1-1; tentative D call: TRBD1 (5 bases). V shed 2 bases and J shed 10 bases, with 11 bases lying between them. Germline V CDR1 and CDR2: MDHEN, SYDVKM. This CDR3 has 12 amino acids. Here the CDR3 DNA reads TGTGCCAGCAGTTTAGGAGGGGCGAGAGCTTTCTTT. It encodes CASSLGGARAFF.

The gene calls are TRBV29-1 and TRBJ1-2; 8 positions agree with TRBD1. Germline-derived CDR1 and CDR2 are SQVTM and ANQGSEA. V was clipped by 6 bases and J by 4 bases; unmatched bases: 10. The CDR3 is 14 amino acids. CDR3 bases: TGCAGCGTAGCTGACGGACAGGGAATCTATGGCTACACCTTC. Protein product: CSVADGQGIYGYTF.

The chain has TRBV4-1 and TRBJ2-7, with D possibly being TRBD1 or TRBD2 (5 bases each). Germline CDR1 reads MGHRA; CDR2 reads YSYEKL. V lost 1 base and J 6 bases, leaving 13 bases between the germline ends. This CDR3 spans 14 amino acids. Here the CDR3 reads CASSQGGIRGEQYF. The DNA of the CDR3 is TGCGCCAGCAGCCAAGGGGGGATAAGAGGCGAGCAGTACTTC.

The gene calls are TRBV25-1 and TRBJ1-1; weak D call: TRBD1 (5 bases). The CDR3 length is 13 residues. Germline V gene sequence: CDR1 MGHDK, CDR2 SYGVNS. The CDR3 coding sequence is TGTGCGGGGGGTCAAACCTCGAACACTGAAGCTTTCTTT. Amino acids: CAGGQTSNTEAFF.

The rearrangement joins TRBV9 to TRBJ2-7, with 11 bases lining up with TRBD2. Per germline, CDR1 SGDLS and CDR2 YYNGEE. This CDR3 is built from 15 residues. J lost 0 bases, V lost 3 bases, and 2 bases had no gene match. The DNA of the CDR3 is TGTGCCAGCAGCGCCGGGACTAGCGGCTCCTACGAGCAGTACTTC. Encoded protein: CASSAGTSGSYEQYF.

This clone was seen just once. This chain connects TRBV28 to TRBJ1-2; 12 positions match TRBD1. The CDR3 loop spans 16 amino acids. CDR1 is MDHEN, CDR2 SYDVKM, per germline. Trimming removed 8 bases from V and 4 bases from J; junction bases left unmatched: 11. CDR3 in amino acids: CASFAGTGGVIYGYTF. In DNA, the CDR3 is TGTGCCAGCTTTGCCGGGACAGGGGGCGTCATCTATGGCTACACCTTC.

The J gene is TRBJ2-3, the V gene TRBV7-6, with a possible D match to TRBD2 (6 bases). Germline V CDR1 and CDR2: SGHVS, FNYEAQ. V lost 0 bases, J lost 6 bases, and 10 bases lay in between. CDR3 length: 14 amino acids. In nucleotides, the CDR3 is TGTGCCAGCAGCTTAGCTGGAGGGGTGGATACGCAGTATTTT. Amino acid sequence: CASSLAGGVDTQYF.

V and J are TRBV7-9 and TRBJ2-7, with no clear D. Germline V CDR1 and CDR2: SEHNR, FQNEAQ (reference sequence). CDR3 length equals 12 residues. Deletions cut 2 bases from V and 7 bases from J, with 9 bases between. The CDR3 spells CASSLPGREQYF. The CDR3 coding sequence is TGTGCCAGCAGCTTACCGGGCAGAGAGCAGTACTTC.

V gene TRBV20-1 combines with J gene TRBJ2-3; a weak D match, TRBD2 (6 bases). This CDR3 has 11 residues. Germline V lookup: CDR1 DFQATT, CDR2 SNEGSKA (reference sequence). Trimming pared 7 bases from V and 2 bases from J, leaving 7 bases between. The CDR3 loop is CSGEVTDTQYF. CDR3 coding DNA: TGCAGTGGGGAGGTCACAGATACGCAGTATTTT.

A few counts support this clone. The rearrangement links TRBV7-8 to TRBJ1-2; D is possibly TRBD1 (5 bases). The CDR3 spans 13 residues. Germline V CDR1 and CDR2: SGHVS, FQNEAQ. Trimming left V 2 bases short and J 5 bases short, with 9 bases between. The CDR3 protein is CASSLTGGYGYTF. CDR3 in DNA: TGTGCCAGCAGCTTAACCGGGGGGTATGGCTACACCTTC.

The V gene is TRBV30, the J gene TRBJ1-2; perhaps TRBD1 as D (6 bases). Per germline, CDR1 GTSNPN and CDR2 SVGIG (reference sequence). V shed 3 bases and J shed 3 bases, with 11 bases lying between them. The CDR3 contains 13 residues. The CDR3 here is CAWSKGEDYGYTF. Written as DNA, the CDR3 is TGTGCCTGGAGCAAGGGGGAGGACTATGGCTACACCTTC.